This T cell receptor beta chain was obtained from a study of T-cell reconstitution after alpha-beta-depleted transplantation in children. This clonotype was seen a handful of times. Preparing the TCRbeta library involved the use of unique molecular identifiers. TCRdb processed the PCR reads anew with MiXCR; each CDR3 protein has one entry. The repertoire holds approximately 590,000 distinct CDR3 sequences, with roughly a tenth as singletons. This specimen was PBMCs from the stem cell graft donor, taken from the stem cell graft. The TCR comes from a human donor who donated a stem cell graft to a child with acute myeloid leukemia.

The CDR3 DNA reads TGCGCCAGCAGCTTAACGAGGGCAAGGGGGGGAATAACTGAAGCTTTCTTT. As protein: CASSLTRARGGITEAFF. This chain links TRBV5-1 with TRBJ1-1; tentatively, D is TRBD1 (6 bases). Trimming removed 2 bases from V and 5 bases from J, with 22 bases in between. The CDR3 is 17 amino acids. Germline CDR1 SGHRS, CDR2 YFSETQ.